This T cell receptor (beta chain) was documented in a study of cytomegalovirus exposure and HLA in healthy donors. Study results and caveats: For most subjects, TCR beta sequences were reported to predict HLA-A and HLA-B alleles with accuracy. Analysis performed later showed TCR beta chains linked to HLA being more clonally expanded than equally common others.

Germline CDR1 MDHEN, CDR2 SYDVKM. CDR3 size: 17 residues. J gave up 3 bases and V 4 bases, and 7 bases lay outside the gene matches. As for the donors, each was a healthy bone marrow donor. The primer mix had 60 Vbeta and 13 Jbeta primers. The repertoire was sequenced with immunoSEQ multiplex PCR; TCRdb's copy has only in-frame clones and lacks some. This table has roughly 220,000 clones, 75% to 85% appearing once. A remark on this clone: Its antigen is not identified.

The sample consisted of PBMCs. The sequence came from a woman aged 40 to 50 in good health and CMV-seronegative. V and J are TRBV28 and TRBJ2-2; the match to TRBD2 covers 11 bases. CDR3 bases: TGTGCCAGCAGTTCTTATAGCGGGGGGGGGTACACCGGGGAGCTGTTTTTT. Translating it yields CASSSYSGGGYTGELFF. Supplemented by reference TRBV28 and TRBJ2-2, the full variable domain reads DVKVTQSSRYLVKRTGEKVFLECVQDMDHENMFWYRQDPGLGLRLIYFSYDVKMKEKGDIPEGYSVSREKKERFSLILESASTNQTSMYLCASSSYSGGGYTGELFFGEGSRLTVL.